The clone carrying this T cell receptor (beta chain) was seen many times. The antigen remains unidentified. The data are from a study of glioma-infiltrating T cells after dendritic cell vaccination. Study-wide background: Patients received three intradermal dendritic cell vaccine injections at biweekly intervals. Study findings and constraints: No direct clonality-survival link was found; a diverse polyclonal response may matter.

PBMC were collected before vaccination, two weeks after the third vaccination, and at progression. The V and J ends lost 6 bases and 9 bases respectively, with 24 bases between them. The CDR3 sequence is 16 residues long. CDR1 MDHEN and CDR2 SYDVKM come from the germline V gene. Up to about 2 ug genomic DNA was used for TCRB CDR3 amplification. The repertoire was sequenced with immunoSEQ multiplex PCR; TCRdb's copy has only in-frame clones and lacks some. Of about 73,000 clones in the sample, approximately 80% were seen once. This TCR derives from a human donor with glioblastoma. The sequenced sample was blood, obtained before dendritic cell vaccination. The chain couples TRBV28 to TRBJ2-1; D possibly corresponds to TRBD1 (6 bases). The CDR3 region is CASRVATGSVNREQFF. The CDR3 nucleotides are TGTGCCAGCAGGGTTGCTACAGGGTCGGTGAATCGTGAGCAGTTCTTC.